Each of the 9 T cell receptor beta chains below was sequenced from the same sample in a study of Graves' ophthalmopathy and Graves' hyperthyroidism. Beta-chain TCR CDR3 regions were amplified from RNA transcripts. Scientists carried out first-round RT-PCR using HTBI primers and then a second-round multiplex PCR. MiXCR, applied by TCRdb to the multiplex PCR reads, yields one record per CDR3 protein. Seen here are about 1.2 million distinct CDR3 sequences, 35% to 40% observed once, and the top ten hold around 10%. Sample: peripheral blood or thyroid tissue (not recorded which). Receptor source: an adult man with Graves' hyperthyroidism.

This clonotype appeared many times. V gene TRBV20-1 combines with J gene TRBJ2-2; D uncertain. Germline V CDR1 and CDR2: DFQATT, SNEGSKA (reference sequence). This CDR3 has 14 amino acids. Trimming pared 1 base from V and 1 base from J, leaving 7 bases between. CDR3 nucleotides: TGCAGTGCTAGAGTCGAGGAGAACACCGGGGAGCTGTTTTTT. It specifies CSARVEENTGELFF.

There are many counts of this clonotype. This sequence joins TRBV29-1 and TRBJ2-6, with D perhaps matching TRBD2 (7 bases). The germline V gene encodes CDR1 SQVTM and CDR2 ANQGSEA. V lost 5 bases, J lost 0 bases, and 17 bases lay in between. This CDR3 is built from 17 residues. CDR3 bases: TGCAGCGTTCAGGGGAGGGGAACAGCCTCTGGGGCCAACGTCCTGACTTTC. Amino acid sequence: CSVQGRGTASGANVLTF.

The rearrangement joins TRBV7-9 to TRBJ2-5, with D uncertain. This CDR3 is built from 14 residues. V was shortened by 3 bases and J by 0 bases, with 8 bases between the two germline ends. Looked up from germline, CDR1 is SEHNR and CDR2 is FQNEAQ (reference sequence). CDR3 DNA sequence: TGTGCCAGCAGCTTCTACCCCGACCAAGAGACCCAGTACTTC. As protein: CASSFYPDQETQYF.

The V and J genes are TRBV10-3 and TRBJ1-5; D is perhaps TRBD1 (5 bases). CDR1 is ENHRY, CDR2 SYGVKD, per germline. Trimming left V 3 bases short and J 0 bases short, with 9 bases between. The CDR3 length is 15 residues. The CDR3 loop is CAISDGDGSNQPQHF. The CDR3 region has the DNA TGTGCCATCAGTGATGGGGACGGTAGCAATCAGCCCCAGCATTTT.

The J gene is TRBJ1-6, the V gene TRBV7-3; 8 bases align to TRBD1. The CDR3 is 15 amino acids. J gave up 9 bases and V 5 bases, and 9 bases lay outside the gene matches. From germline, CDR1 is SGHTA and CDR2 FQGTGA. CDR3 amino acids: CASSPEQGGSSPLHF. CDR3 sequence (DNA): TGTGCCAGCAGCCCGGAACAGGGGGGCAGTTCACCCCTCCACTTT.

This clonotype was seen only a few times. The CDR3 region has the DNA TGTGCCAGCAGCTTAGGGAGATACACGGGCAATCAGCCCCAGCATTTT. Translated, it gives CASSLGRYTGNQPQHF. V usage is TRBV7-2 and J usage is TRBJ1-5; D is unresolved. V gave up 1 base and J gave up 2 bases, with 12 bases separating them. The germline CDR1 and CDR2 sequences are SGHTA and FQGNSA. CDR3 size: 16 residues.

V usage is TRBV5-1 and J usage is TRBJ2-6; 8 bases align to TRBD2. This CDR3 is built from 19 residues. V was clipped by 2 bases and J by 2 bases; unmatched bases: 12. Germline-derived CDR1 and CDR2 are SGHRS and YFSETQ. CDR3 DNA sequence: TGCGCCAGCAGCTTATATCCCGGGACTAGGGGGACTGGGGCCAACGTCCTGACTTTC. Translating gives CASSLYPGTRGTGANVLTF.

The V gene is TRBV10-2, the J gene TRBJ1-1; perhaps TRBD1 as D (5 bases). The CDR3 runs to 15 residues. With 0 bases removed from V and 5 bases from J, the gap between germline ends came to 13 bases. The V gene's germline CDR1 is WSHSY and CDR2 SAAADI. This CDR3 is CASSESGAYGTEAFF. In nucleotides, the CDR3 is TGCGCCAGCAGTGAGTCAGGGGCTTACGGTACTGAAGCTTTCTTT.

This clonotype has a count of ten or more. This sequence joins TRBV5-1 and TRBJ2-7; the D is unclear. This CDR3 spans 14 amino acids. Trimming stripped 0 bases from V and 2 bases from J, with 9 bases between. Germline loops: CDR1 SGHRS, CDR2 YFSETQ. CDR3 bases: TGCGCCAGCAGCTTGGGTGCCCAAACCTACGAGCAGTACTTC. Translating it yields CASSLGAQTYEQYF. Full variable domain (missing parts from reference TRBV5-1 and TRBJ2-7): KAGVTQTPRYLIKTRGQQVTLSCSPISGHRSVSWYQQTPGQGLQFLFEYFSETQRNKGNFPGRFSGRQFSNSRSEMNVSTLELGDSALYLCASSLGAQTYEQYFGPGTRLTVT.